The source of this T cell receptor (beta chain) is a study of cytomegalovirus exposure and HLA in healthy donors. Study results and limitations: Later, an analysis showed that TCR beta chains associated with HLA were more clonally expanded than others that were equally common. Cytomegalovirus-associated status was assigned to about 180 TCR beta chains. V- and J-gene trimming in TCR beta was tied to a missense DCLRE1C variant by an analysis performed later.

A multiplex PCR was run with 60 Vbeta primers and 13 Jbeta primers. Profiled with immunoSEQ multiplex PCR; TCRdb holds only in-frame clones, not every one. Among 100,000 to 150,000 clones listed, about 78% were seen once. Notes on this clone: The target antigen is unknown.

Germline V gene lookup returns CDR1 MDHEN and CDR2 SYDVKM. This CDR3 spans 12 amino acids. V lost 5 bases and J 3 bases, leaving 8 bases between the germline ends. The sequencing input was PBMCs. The chain joins TRBV28 to TRBJ2-7; D gene ambiguous. This receptor was taken from a female donor in good health and CMV-seronegative. Written as DNA, the CDR3 is TGTGCCAGCAGTATTAGGAGCTACGAGCAGTACTTC. Residues: CASSIRSYEQYF.